A single sample gave rise to the 10 T cell receptor beta chains below, sequenced in a study of vaccination and CD4 T cells after COVID-19. As to treatment: roughly 11-day PBMC culture with coronavirus spike peptide pools or control peptides (ViraFEST assay). With the Oncomine TCR Beta short-read assay, DNA from cultured CD4+ T cells was sequenced. TCRdb reprocessed the PCR reads via MiXCR and lists one record per CDR3 protein. The table has about 9,000 distinct CDR3 sequences, 64% seen once. The antigens of these receptors remain unknown. Sequenced input: CD4+ T cells from blood, cultured in vitro. The source of these receptors is a human donor who had recovered from COVID-19.

Written as DNA, the CDR3 is TGTGCCAGCAGTTACCCGACAGGGGGCCAAATCTACGAGCAGTACTTC. It translates to CASSYPTGGQIYEQYF. The gene calls are TRBV6-2 or TRBV6-3 and TRBJ2-7; 10 bases are shared with TRBD1. Germline V lookup: CDR1 MNHEY, CDR2 SVGEGT. The ends lost 2 bases at V and 3 bases at J; junction bases unmatched: 7. This CDR3 comprises 16 residues.

The chain combines TRBV7-2 with TRBJ1-1; D remains unclear. Germline CDR1 SGHTA, CDR2 FQGNSA. The CDR3 has 13 amino acids. Trimming took 4 bases from V and 0 from J, leaving 6 bases between them. In nucleotides, the CDR3 is TGTGCCAGCAGCTGGGCGCTGAACACTGAAGCTTTCTTT. Its translation: CASSWALNTEAFF.

This clonotype appeared once. V usage is TRBV7-8 and J usage is TRBJ2-4, with 10 bases that match TRBD1. CDR3 size: 15 residues. The germline gives CDR1 SGHVS, CDR2 FQNEAQ. V lost 5 bases and J lost 7; bases outside the gene matches: 8. The CDR3 spells CASSPTGGHGNIQYF. The CDR3 region has the DNA TGTGCCAGCAGCCCGACAGGGGGCCATGGTAACATTCAGTACTTC.

The chain uses TRBV19 and TRBJ2-7, with a tentative D call TRBD1 (6 bases). This CDR3 contains 13 residues. CDR1 is LNHDA and CDR2 is SQIVND in the germline V gene (reference sequence). V lost 5 bases to trimming and J lost 3 bases, with 11 bases between them. The CDR3 is CASSFTGNYEQYF. CDR3 coding DNA: TGTGCCAGTAGTTTTACAGGGAACTACGAGCAGTACTTC.

This clonotype has only one observation. This chain links TRBV25-1 with TRBJ1-2, with D uncertain. The germline V gene has CDR1 MGHDK and CDR2 SYGVNS. CDR3 size: 15 residues. The V end lost 1 base, the J end lost 0 bases, and 9 bases lay between the germline ends. The CDR3 nucleotides are TGTGCCAGCAGTGAATCGATTACCGCTAACTATGGCTACACCTTC. Its protein product is CASSESITANYGYTF.

This chain joins TRBV6-5 and TRBJ2-1; 14 bases agree with TRBD2. Germline values: CDR1 MNHEY, CDR2 SVGAGI. This CDR3 has 19 amino acids. J lost 6 bases, V lost 1 base, and 11 bases had no gene match. The CDR3 loop is CASSYWGTSGRRGSNEQFF. The CDR3 coding sequence is TGTGCCAGCAGTTACTGGGGGACTAGCGGGAGACGGGGGAGCAATGAGCAGTTCTTC.

This clonotype was seen a handful of times. The V gene is TRBV20-1, the J gene TRBJ1-2; D remains unclear. Trimming shortened V by 5 bases and J by 3 bases, and 13 bases separated the two germline ends. The CDR3 is made up of 13 amino acids. Germline CDR1 is DFQATT and CDR2 is SNEGSKA (reference sequence). The CDR3 DNA follows: TGCAGTGCTCAAAAATGGGAGGACTATGGCTACACCTTC. It yields the protein CSAQKWEDYGYTF.

J is TRBJ2-6 and V is TRBV20-1, with D tentatively TRBD1 (6 bases). Germline V gene sequence: CDR1 DFQATT, CDR2 SNEGSKA (reference sequence). V was shortened by 5 bases and J by 1 base, with 18 bases between the two germline ends. The CDR3 is 17 amino acids. The CDR3 DNA is TGCAGTGCTGTTTTGGACAGATTTAAGTCTGGGGCCAACGTCCTGACTTTC. Translating it yields CSAVLDRFKSGANVLTF.

The CDR3 loop reads CASSLRATLGTQYF. In DNA form, the CDR3 reads TGTGCCAGCAGCCTACGGGCCACCTTGGGTACGCAGTATTTT. J is TRBJ2-3 and V is TRBV7-2, with unresolved D. Trimming removed 5 bases from V and 8 bases from J, with 17 bases in between. The germline CDR1 and CDR2 sequences are SGHTA and FQGNSA. CDR3 size: 14 residues.

CDR3 coding DNA: TGTGCCAGCAGCCAGGGGCTGGGTCTGACACCCCTCCACTTT. This translates into CASSQGLGLTPLHF. This chain connects TRBV28 to TRBJ1-6, with D possibly being TRBD1 (6 bases). V dropped 6 bases and J dropped 11 bases, with 17 bases sitting between them. In germline, CDR1 is MDHEN, CDR2 SYDVKM. The CDR3 consists of 14 residues.